This TCR beta chain comes out of a study of vaccination and CD4 T cells after COVID-19. Study information: Nasal swab PCR identified SARS-CoV-2 in the convalescent patients, of whom several were mild and one severe. Sampling post-COVID took place a median 101 days after diagnosis (range 35 to 161). Study observations and caveats: Looking at convalescent patients, a median approximately 88% of reactive clones were present only post-vaccination.

As for treatment: 10-day PBMC culture with coronavirus spike peptide pools or control peptides (ViraFEST assay). Negative selection was the method that isolated CD4+ T cells after 10 days of culture. Sequence data for DNA of cultured CD4+ T cells were generated by the Oncomine TCR Beta short-read assay. MiXCR was run by TCRdb on the PCR reads, yielding one entry per CDR3 protein. The sample lists approximately 4,600 distinct CDR3 sequences; over 40% were seen once. V gave up 4 bases and J gave up 5 bases; unmatched junction bases: 4. This CDR3 is 13 amino acids long. Germline V lookup: CDR1 ENHRY, CDR2 SYGVKD. A note on this clonotype: The antigen remains unidentified.

The source of this sequence is a human donor who had recovered from COVID-19. The source material was CD4+ T cells from blood, cultured in vitro. The V call is TRBV10-3, the J call TRBJ1-2, with 7 nucleotides matching TRBD1. CDR3 amino acids: CAISGQGGYGYTF. The CDR3 nucleotides are TGTGCCATCAGTGGACAGGGAGGGTATGGCTACACCTTC.